This TCR beta chain is from a study of OX40 agonist ivuxolimab in advanced cancers. Generated by immunoSEQ multiplex PCR, the TCRdb table keeps only in-frame clones and is missing some. The profile shows 43,000 or so clones, around nine tenths of them singletons. The length of the CDR3 is 14 residues. The ends were cut back, 7 bases at V and 1 base at J, with 13 bases in the middle. CDR1 and CDR2 from the germline V gene are SNHLY and FYNNEI. The specimen was CD4+ or CD8+ T cells sorted from blood, collected in a trial of the OX40 agonist ivuxolimab. The genes are TRBV2 and TRBJ1-2; TRBD1 might be the D (6 bases). This clonotype was sampled from an adult with an advanced solid tumor such as melanoma, head and neck, liver or kidney cancer. CDR3 sequence reads: CASTRGANNYGYTF. The DNA for the CDR3 is TGTGCCAGCACCAGGGGAGCCAATAACTATGGCTACACCTTC. Filled out from reference TRBV2 and TRBJ1-2, the complete variable domain reads EPEVTQTPSHQVTQMGQEVILRCVPISNHLYFYWYRQILGQKVEFLVSFYNNEISEKSEIFDDQFSVERPDGSNFTLKIRSTKLEDSAMYFCASTRGANNYGYTFGSGTRLTVV.